This TCR beta chain was profiled in a study of T cell responses to AZD1222 COVID-19 vaccine. Trimming took 6 bases from V and 0 from J; bases not matched to a gene: 2. CDR1 and CDR2 from the germline V gene are ENHRY and SYGVKD. This CDR3 spans 14 amino acids. Clones were sequenced by immunoSEQ multiplex PCR, and TCRdb holds only the in-frame ones, with some missing. The sample lists 150,000 to 200,000 clones; roughly nine tenths were seen once. Sequencing was performed on peripheral blood, taken on day 0 of AZD1222 vaccination. V gene TRBV10-3 combines with J gene TRBJ2-7; 10 bases map to TRBD2. The sequence came from an adult in good health. CDR3 coding DNA: TGTGCCATCAGGGCTAGCGGGAGCTCCTACGAGCAGTACTTC. It translates to CAIRASGSSYEQYF.